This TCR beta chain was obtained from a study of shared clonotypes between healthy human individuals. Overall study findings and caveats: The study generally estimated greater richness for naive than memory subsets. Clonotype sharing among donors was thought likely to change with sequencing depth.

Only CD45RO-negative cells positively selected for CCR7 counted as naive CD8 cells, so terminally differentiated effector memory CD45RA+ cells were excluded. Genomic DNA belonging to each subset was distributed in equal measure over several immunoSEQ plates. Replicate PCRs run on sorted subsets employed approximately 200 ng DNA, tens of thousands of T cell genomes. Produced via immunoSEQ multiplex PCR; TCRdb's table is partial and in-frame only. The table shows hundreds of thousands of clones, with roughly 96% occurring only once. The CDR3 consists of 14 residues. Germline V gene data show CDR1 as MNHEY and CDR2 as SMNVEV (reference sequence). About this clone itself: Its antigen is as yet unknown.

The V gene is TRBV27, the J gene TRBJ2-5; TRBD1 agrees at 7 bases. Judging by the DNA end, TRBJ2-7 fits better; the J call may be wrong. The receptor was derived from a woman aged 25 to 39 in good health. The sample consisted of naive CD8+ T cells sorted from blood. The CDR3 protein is CASPPGTDIYEQYF. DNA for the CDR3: TGTGCCAGTCCACCCGGGACAGATATCTACGAGCAGTACTTC.